The rows below give T cell receptor beta chains drawn from one sample of a study of T cell repertoires in cytomegalovirus infection. One entry per CDR3 protein, called by TCRdb with MiXCR from the reads. The sample has 600,000 to 800,000 distinct CDR3 sequences; 20% to 25% are singletons. Sequenced material: CD8+ T cells from PBMCs. The origin of the receptors is a human donor in good health (CMV status not recorded). Some clones in this sample may be carry-over from other donors' samples. Each CDR3 is given with its conserved first and last residue. A D gene is named only where the DNA matches it firmly. Size values are once, few and many counts, or a class for expanded clones, and some rows have none.

J gene: TRBJ1-1; V gene: TRBV7-9; D gene: NA; clone size: few; CDR3 protein: CATHRGTENTEAFF; CDR3 DNA: TGTGCCACCCATCGGGGGACGGAGAACACTGAAGCTTTCTTT
J gene: TRBJ2-6; V gene: TRBV6-2/TRBV6-3; D gene: TRBD2; clone size: NA; CDR3 protein: CASTPWEGPTGANVLTF; CDR3 DNA: TGTGCCAGCACCCCTTGGGAGGGTCCGACTGGGGCCAACGTCCTGACTTTC
J gene: TRBJ2-3; V gene: TRBV9; D gene: TRBD2; clone size: NA; CDR3 protein: CASSGGPGAGGPKNTDTQYF; CDR3 DNA: TGTGCCAGCAGCGGGGGACCTGGGGCGGGGGGGCCGAAGAATACAGATACGCAGTATTTT
J gene: TRBJ2-1; V gene: TRBV6-6; D gene: TRBD1; clone size: NA; CDR3 protein: CASSYPQGSEQFF; CDR3 DNA: TGTGCCAGCAGTTACCCACAGGGGAGTGAGCAGTTCTTC
J gene: TRBJ2-7; V gene: TRBV12-3/TRBV12-4; D gene: TRBD2; clone size: many; CDR3 protein: CASSLGVAGETYEQYF; CDR3 DNA: TGTGCCAGCAGTTTAGGGGTAGCGGGGGAAACCTACGAGCAGTACTTC
J gene: TRBJ2-1; V gene: TRBV27; D gene: NA; clone size: NA; CDR3 protein: CASSSKRDEQFF; CDR3 DNA: TGTGCCAGCAGTTCGAAGCGGGATGAGCAGTTCTTC
J gene: TRBJ2-1; V gene: TRBV19; D gene: NA; clone size: few; CDR3 protein: CASSIDHNEQFF; CDR3 DNA: TGTGCCAGTAGTATAGATCACAATGAGCAGTTCTTC
J gene: TRBJ2-1; V gene: TRBV7-6; D gene: NA; clone size: many; CDR3 protein: CASSPFKYNEQFF; CDR3 DNA: TGTGCCAGCAGCCCTTTTAAATACAATGAGCAGTTCTTC
J gene: TRBJ2-2; V gene: TRBV13; D gene: NA; clone size: NA; CDR3 protein: CATLIGITGELFF; CDR3 DNA: TGTGCCACCTTAATCGGCATCACCGGGGAGCTGTTTTTT
J gene: TRBJ2-2; V gene: TRBV28; D gene: NA; clone size: NA; CDR3 protein: CASSFFSGELFF; CDR3 DNA: TGTGCCAGCAGTTTTTTTTCCGGGGAGCTGTTTTTT
J gene: TRBJ2-3; V gene: TRBV7-9; D gene: NA; clone size: few; CDR3 protein: CASSWESDTQYF; CDR3 DNA: TGTGCCAGCAGCTGGGAGTCAGATACGCAGTATTTT
J gene: TRBJ1-1; V gene: TRBV29-1; D gene: NA; clone size: NA; CDR3 protein: CSVLGGEGPEAFF; CDR3 DNA: TGCAGCGTCCTTGGGGGCGAAGGACCTGAAGCTTTCTTT
J gene: TRBJ2-2; V gene: TRBV2; D gene: TRBD1; clone size: few; CDR3 protein: CASTPGQTNTGELFF; CDR3 DNA: TGTGCCAGCACTCCGGGACAGACTAACACCGGGGAGCTGTTTTTT
J gene: TRBJ1-2; V gene: TRBV12-3/TRBV12-4; D gene: NA; clone size: NA; CDR3 protein: CASSWDFGLAGYTF; CDR3 DNA: TGTGCCAGCAGTTGGGACTTTGGACTGGCTGGCTACACCTTC
J gene: TRBJ2-7; V gene: TRBV7-2; D gene: NA; clone size: many; CDR3 protein: CASRPFGQPIWEQYF; CDR3 DNA: TGTGCCAGCCGTCCTTTCGGACAGCCTATTTGGGAGCAGTACTTC
J gene: TRBJ2-1; V gene: TRBV18; D gene: TRBD1; clone size: few; CDR3 protein: CASFTLIGQGVANRSYNEQFF; CDR3 DNA: TGTGCCAGCTTCACCCTCATCGGACAGGGGGTGGCCAACCGCTCCTACAATGAGCAGTTCTTC
J gene: TRBJ1-1; V gene: TRBV13; D gene: NA; clone size: NA; CDR3 protein: CASSPLTQGNTEAFF; CDR3 DNA: TGTGCCAGCAGCCCCCTTACACAAGGGAACACTGAAGCTTTCTTT
J gene: TRBJ1-2; V gene: TRBV27; D gene: TRBD1; clone size: NA; CDR3 protein: CASSPRFRDRGDGYTF; CDR3 DNA: TGTGCCAGCAGCCCCCGATTCCGGGACAGGGGGGATGGCTACACCTTC
J gene: TRBJ2-3; V gene: TRBV28; D gene: NA; clone size: few; CDR3 protein: CASRQGWGRADTQYF; CDR3 DNA: TGTGCCAGCAGGCAGGGGTGGGGCCGGGCAGATACGCAGTATTTT
J gene: TRBJ2-7; V gene: TRBV20-1; D gene: NA; clone size: NA; CDR3 protein: CSARDRVSGYEQYF; CDR3 DNA: TGCAGTGCTAGAGACAGGGTGAGTGGCTACGAGCAGTACTTC
J gene: TRBJ1-2; V gene: TRBV7-9; D gene: NA; clone size: NA; CDR3 protein: CASSGRQENNYGYTF; CDR3 DNA: TGTGCCAGCAGCGGCCGACAGGAGAACAACTATGGCTACACCTTC
J gene: TRBJ2-3; V gene: TRBV4-1; D gene: TRBD2; clone size: once; CDR3 protein: CASSLRDGGVDTQYF; CDR3 DNA: TGCGCCAGCAGCCTTCGGGACGGGGGGGTAGATACGCAGTATTTT
J gene: TRBJ1-2; V gene: TRBV28; D gene: TRBD1; clone size: few; CDR3 protein: CASSRQGGITYGYTF; CDR3 DNA: TGTGCCAGCAGTCGACAGGGAGGTATTACCTATGGCTACACCTTC
J gene: TRBJ2-3; V gene: TRBV7-6; D gene: TRBD2; clone size: many; CDR3 protein: CASSKPGLAGGGTDTQYF; CDR3 DNA: TGTGCCAGCAGCAAGCCGGGACTAGCGGGGGGTGGCACAGATACGCAGTATTTT
J gene: TRBJ2-7; V gene: TRBV29-1; D gene: NA; clone size: NA; CDR3 protein: CSTLDSYEQYF; CDR3 DNA: TGCAGCACCCTTGACTCCTACGAGCAGTACTTC
J gene: TRBJ1-5; V gene: TRBV29-1; D gene: NA; clone size: NA; CDR3 protein: CSVERGGSNQPQHF; CDR3 DNA: TGCAGCGTTGAAAGAGGGGGAAGCAATCAGCCCCAGCATTTT
J gene: TRBJ1-5; V gene: TRBV15; D gene: NA; clone size: few; CDR3 protein: CATSRSGEGNQPQHF; CDR3 DNA: TGTGCCACCAGCAGGTCGGGGGAGGGCAATCAGCCCCAGCATTTT
J gene: TRBJ2-1; V gene: TRBV6-1; D gene: TRBD2; clone size: few; CDR3 protein: CASSIISGGDSYNEQFF; CDR3 DNA: TGTGCCAGCAGCATCATTAGCGGGGGAGACTCCTACAATGAGCAGTTCTTC